The present TCR beta chain was sequenced within a study of cytomegalovirus exposure and HLA in healthy donors. Overall study context: A prior analysis found around 110 million unique TCR beta sequences from 150 million to 200 million T cells. Study-level results: An ancestry cluster, one associated with Asian ancestry, reportedly showed fewer N-insertions than the approximately 670-donor mean in a later analysis.

Germline V gene sequence: CDR1 LGHNT, CDR2 FRNRAP. This CDR3 comprises 14 residues. V gave up 6 bases and J gave up 0 bases, with 11 bases separating them. Note on this clone: Its specificity is unknown.

The donors were healthy bone marrow donors. The PCR ran on 60 Vbeta and 13 Jbeta primers. Clones were sequenced by immunoSEQ multiplex PCR, and TCRdb holds only the in-frame ones, with some missing. The top ten hold about 4% of the sample, which has 110,000 or so clones, over 70% seen once. The chain uses TRBV12-5 and TRBJ1-1, with D uncertain. What was sequenced was PBMCs. The sequence was collected from a woman in her 40s in good health and CMV-seropositive. CDR3 sequence: CASGLDGMNTEAFF. CDR3 bases: TGTGCTAGTGGCCTCGACGGGATGAACACTGAAGCTTTCTTT.